This entry is about one T cell receptor beta chain. Its antigen is unknown. The entry originates in a study of shared clonotypes between healthy human individuals. Study-wide background: For every donor, three CD4 naive, three CD4 memory, two CD8 naive and one CD8 memory plates were used. General study points: Estimated richness was generally greater in naive than memory subsets. Only blood samples were collected, and tissue repertoires likely differ. The generation probabilities recorded for non-shared clonotypes fell below those of clonotypes shared by all four donors.

The data were produced by immunoSEQ multiplex PCR, yet TCRdb's version contains in-frame clones alone and is incomplete. The sample includes about 2.5 million clones, about 90% of them seen just once. This CDR3 contains 15 residues. CDR1 is MGHDK, CDR2 SYGVNS, per germline. Unmatched junction bases numbered 6, after V lost 3 bases and J lost 4 bases. Sequenced: naive CD4+ T cells from PBMCs. Subset specified: CD45RA+ positively selected. This receptor was taken from a man younger than 35 in good health. Some clones in this sample may be carry-over from other donors' samples. The V call is TRBV25-1, the J call TRBJ1-5; 7 bases fit TRBD1. The CDR3 protein is CASSDRDSFNQPQHF. CDR3 coding DNA: TGTGCCAGCAGTGACCGGGACAGCTTTAATCAGCCCCAGCATTTT.